The clone carrying this T cell receptor gamma chain was seen ten or more times. Its antigen is not known. TCRdb's entry gives the protein of a much larger clone, which mismatches this DNA's translation at residue 4, likely from a read error; the protein reported here is translated from the DNA. Trimming cost V 9 bases and J 7 bases; bases outside gene matches: 3. Germline CDR1 and CDR2: GITISATS and ISYDGTV (reference sequence). The CDR3 is 13 residues long. Vgamma9/Vdelta2+ and Vdelta2-negative gammadelta T cells were flow-sorted from PBMC for bulk sequencing. This entry belongs to a study of γδ T cells in repeated Plasmodium falciparum infection. In the study overall: Donors were malaria-exposed Malian children or age- and gender-matched Australian children. General observations from the study: Vdelta2-negative gammadelta repertoires, largely Vdelta1+, seemingly showed infection-driven waves of new clonal selection. Malian donors came from one small rural village, predominantly one ethnic group.

TCRdb re-called the multiplex PCR reads via CATT. The repertoire has some 32,000 gamma-chain clones, about 1.5% of them found once; the top ten carry less than 20%. The receptor comes from a pool of human donors (malaria-infected and uninfected, not separated). Sequencing was done on a sample of gamma-delta T cells from blood. V is TRGV9 and J is TRGJP. This chain's CDR3 is CALLELGKKIKVF. CDR3 nucleotides: TGTGCCTTGCTCGAGTTGGGCAAAAAAATCAAGGTATTT.